Listed here are 17 T cell receptor beta chains from one sample, sequenced in a study of chemoradiotherapy in HPV16-positive cancers. Sequencing was performed with immunoSEQ multiplex PCR; in TCRdb, only in-frame clones are kept and a portion is missing. Counted here are under 15,000 clones, around 75% occurring once; the ten biggest clones make up almost 7.5%. The sample was acquired from a patient who underwent chemoradiotherapy. Receptor source: a human donor with HPV-associated anogenital cancer.

CDR3: CSVDSTGASYNEQFF. CDR3 coding DNA: TGCAGCGTTGATAGTACGGGGGCGTCCTACAATGAGCAGTTCTTC. This chain uses TRBV29-1 with TRBJ2-1; either TRBD1 or TRBD2 may fit D (6 bases each). There are 15 residues in the CDR3. Germline V gene data show CDR1 as SQVTM and CDR2 as ANQGSEA. The ends were cut back, 3 bases at V and 1 base at J, with 13 bases in the middle.

The table lists this clone with a count of one. The chain joins TRBV4-3 to TRBJ1-3; tentative D call: TRBD1 (5 bases). The CDR3 consists of 14 residues. Germline values: CDR1 LGHNA, CDR2 YSLEER. V lost 0 bases and J lost 4, with 7 bases in between. The CDR3 bases are TGCGCCAGCAGCCAAGATCGGGACGGAAACACCATATATTTT. It codes for CASSQDRDGNTIYF.

V is TRBV7-3 and J is TRBJ2-2; 8 bases map to TRBD1. J gave up 6 bases and V 2 bases, and 5 bases lay outside the gene matches. CDR1 is SGHTA, CDR2 FQGTGA, per germline. The CDR3 length is 15 residues. The CDR3 region has the DNA TGTGCCAGCAGCTTACGCTCAGGGGGCTCCGGGGAGCTGTTTTTT. Amino acid sequence: CASSLRSGGSGELFF.

The V and J genes are TRBV7-9 and TRBJ2-1; 11 bases map to TRBD2. Germline V CDR1 and CDR2: SEHNR, FQNEAQ (reference sequence). The CDR3 has 16 amino acids. Losses at the gene ends were 3 bases for V and 5 bases for J; bases not matched to a gene: 6. Written as DNA, the CDR3 is TGTGCCAGCAGCTTTACCGGGACTAGCGGCGACAATGAGCAGTTCTTC. Translation gives CASSFTGTSGDNEQFF.

The V gene is TRBV18, the J gene TRBJ2-2; maybe TRBD1 (6 bases). Trimming removed 2 bases from V and 1 base from J, with 11 bases in between. From germline, CDR1 is KGHSH and CDR2 LQKENI. This CDR3 contains 16 residues. CDR3 residues: CASSPFLQGNTGELFF. As DNA, the CDR3 is TGTGCCAGCTCACCATTCCTACAGGGGAACACCGGGGAGCTGTTTTTT.

This clone was seen a single time. This rearrangement joins TRBV28 to TRBJ1-1; D call uncertain. The CDR3 is 13 amino acids. Germline V gene lookup returns CDR1 MDHEN and CDR2 SYDVKM. V was trimmed by 6 bases and J by 1 base, leaving 9 bases between them. The CDR3 spells CASRYSANTEAFF. CDR3 DNA sequence: TGTGCCAGCAGATACTCCGCGAACACTGAAGCTTTCTTT.

V usage is TRBV7-3 and J usage is TRBJ2-1; 11 bases line up with TRBD2. Losses at the gene ends were 4 bases for V and 1 base for J; bases not matched to a gene: 12. This CDR3 is built from 19 residues. Germline lookup yields CDR1 SGHTA and CDR2 FQGTGA. The CDR3 nucleotides are TGTGCCAGCAGCTCCCTAATAGCGGGAGGGCCGGCTTCCTACAATGAGCAGTTCTTC. Its translation is CASSSLIAGGPASYNEQFF.

This chain links TRBV6-6 with TRBJ1-4; the D gene is possibly TRBD1 (6 bases). The CDR3 totals 15 residues. Germline V gene sequence: CDR1 MNHNY, CDR2 SVGAGI (reference sequence). Trimming left V 9 bases short and J 4 bases short, with 18 bases between. CDR3 sequence reads: CASSGAVLSNEKLFF. DNA of the CDR3: TGTGCCAGTTCGGGGGCTGTCCTCAGTAATGAAAAACTGTTTTTT.

J is TRBJ2-1 and V is TRBV15, with unresolved D. The V and J ends lost 0 bases and 2 bases respectively, with 14 bases between them. The CDR3 extends over 17 amino acids. Germline V gene lookup returns CDR1 LNHNV and CDR2 YYDKDF (reference sequence). CDR3 nucleotides: TGTGCCACCAGCAGAGATAACCTATTAGGTGCCTACAATGAGCAGTTCTTC. It is translated as CATSRDNLLGAYNEQFF.

The V and J genes are TRBV18 and TRBJ2-7; D not resolved. V was cut by 6 bases and J by 5 bases, with 11 bases left in between. The CDR3 contains 12 residues. CDR1 KGHSH and CDR2 LQKENI come from the germline V gene. DNA of the CDR3: TGTGCCAGCTCGGGGAACCTCAACGAGCAGTACTTC. This sequence encodes CASSGNLNEQYF.

This clone is medium-sized (0.01 to 0.1%) within its sample. The CDR3 nucleotides read TGTGCCAGCAGTGACTCGGCTGGGGGGGACACCGGGGAGCTGTTTTTT. Translated, it gives CASSDSAGGDTGELFF. The genes are TRBV6-4 and TRBJ2-2, with 7 bases identical to TRBD2. The CDR3 extends over 16 amino acids. Losses at the gene ends were 0 bases for V and 3 bases for J; bases not matched to a gene: 4. The germline V gene encodes CDR1 MRHNA and CDR2 SNTAGT.

This clone came up a few times. The chain uses TRBV4-1 and TRBJ1-4, with D possibly matching TRBD1 (5 bases). The CDR3 sequence is 15 residues long. Germline values: CDR1 MGHRA, CDR2 YSYEKL. V lost 4 bases, J lost 4 bases, and 13 bases lay in between. The CDR3 region is CASSPRQFLNEKLFF. The CDR3 DNA is TGCGCCAGCAGCCCAAGACAGTTCCTTAATGAAAAACTGTTTTTT.

This sequence joins TRBV28 and TRBJ2-7, with a possible D match to TRBD2 (6 bases). Between the trimmed V and J ends, which lost 8 bases and 2 bases, there was a span of 13 bases. This CDR3 is 13 amino acids long. Germline V gene data show CDR1 as MDHEN and CDR2 as SYDVKM. CDR3 sequence: CASGPSGAYEQYF. The CDR3 DNA follows: TGTGCCAGCGGCCCCTCGGGGGCCTACGAGCAGTACTTC.

This rearrangement joins TRBV6-1 to TRBJ1-3, with a weak D call TRBD1 (6 bases). Trimming left V 3 bases short and J 3 bases short, with 15 bases between. The CDR3 has 16 residues. The V gene's germline CDR1 is MNHNS and CDR2 SASEGT. CDR3 protein: CASSDSIRGSGNTIYF. DNA for the CDR3: TGTGCCAGCAGTGATAGTATTAGGGGGAGTGGAAACACCATATATTTT.

This chain joins TRBV9 and TRBJ2-2; 7 nucleotides line up with TRBD1. The V and J ends lost 2 bases and 6 bases, in that order; junction bases with no gene match: 13. Germline CDR1 is SGDLS and CDR2 is YYNGEE. This CDR3 contains 17 residues. CDR3 residues: CASSVHNQGQQPGELFF. The DNA of the CDR3 is TGTGCCAGCAGCGTCCACAATCAGGGACAGCAACCCGGGGAGCTGTTTTTT.

The chain carries TRBV6-6 and TRBJ2-5; D ambiguous. Trimming cost V 5 bases and J 6 bases, with 13 bases left between them. The CDR3 has 13 residues. The germline V gene has CDR1 MNHNY and CDR2 SVGAGI (reference sequence). The CDR3 bases are TGTGCCAGCAGTCCAAAATTAGGGCAGACCCAGTACTTC. This sequence encodes CASSPKLGQTQYF.

The rearrangement links TRBV7-9 to TRBJ1-1; D gene unclear. The CDR3 is 15 residues long. V lost 1 base to trimming and J lost 1 base, with 10 bases between them. Per the germline V gene, CDR1 is SEHNR and CDR2 is FQNEAQ (reference sequence). CDR3 residues: CASSLGGGANTEAFF. The CDR3 DNA reads as TGTGCCAGCAGCTTAGGGGGTGGCGCGAACACTGAAGCTTTCTTT.